This T cell receptor beta chain was recorded in a study of OX40 agonist ivuxolimab in advanced cancers. Turning to the study itself: Six ivuxolimab dose levels, 0.01 to 10 mg/kg, were given intravenously every 2 weeks. Patients with hepatocellular carcinoma, melanoma, renal cell or head and neck cancer made up the dose-escalation patients.

Produced via immunoSEQ multiplex PCR; TCRdb's table is partial and in-frame only. The table has 95,000 to 150,000 clones, just under 95% seen once. Notes on this clone: As yet, its antigen is unknown.

The germline gives CDR1 SNHLY, CDR2 FYNNEI. CDR3 size: 11 residues. V dropped 4 bases and J dropped 4 bases, with 5 bases sitting between them. Study-wide results and caveats: CD8+ T cells showed, on average, more clonal expansion than CD4+ cells.

This TCR came from an adult with an advanced solid tumor such as melanoma, head and neck, liver or kidney cancer. This material consisted of CD4+ or CD8+ T cells sorted from blood, taken in a trial of the OX40 agonist ivuxolimab. The V gene is TRBV2, the J gene TRBJ2-7, with no clear D. CDR3 nucleotides: TGTGCCAGCAGTGGGGTGTACGAGCAGTACTTC. Its translation: CASSGVYEQYF.